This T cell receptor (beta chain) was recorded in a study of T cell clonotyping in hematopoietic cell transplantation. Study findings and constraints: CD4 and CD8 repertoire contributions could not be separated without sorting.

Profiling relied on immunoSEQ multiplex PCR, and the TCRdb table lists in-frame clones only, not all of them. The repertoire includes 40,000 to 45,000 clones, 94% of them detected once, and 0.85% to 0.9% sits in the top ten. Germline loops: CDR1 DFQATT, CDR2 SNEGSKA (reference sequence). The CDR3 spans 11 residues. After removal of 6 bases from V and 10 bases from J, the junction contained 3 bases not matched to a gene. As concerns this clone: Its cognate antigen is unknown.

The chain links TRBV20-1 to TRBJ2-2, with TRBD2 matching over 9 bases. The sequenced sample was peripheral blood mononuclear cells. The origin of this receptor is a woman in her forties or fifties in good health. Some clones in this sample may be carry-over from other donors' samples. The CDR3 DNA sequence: TGCAGTGCGCAGCGGGGGGAGGAGCTGTTTTTT. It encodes CSAQRGEELFF.